This T cell receptor (beta chain) was captured by sequencing in a study of T-cell reconstitution after alpha-beta-depleted transplantation in children. Many counts were recorded for this clonotype. Its antigen is not known. Mismatch with germline at one junction end may stem from a read error. The CDR3 covers 14 residues. Germline V lookup: CDR1 MNHEY, CDR2 SVGAGI. TCRbeta library preparation incorporated unique molecular identifiers. MiXCR, applied by TCRdb to the PCR reads, yields one record per CDR3 protein. The sample has over 150,000 distinct CDR3 sequences, around 10% seen once. Overall study results and limits: Diversity and T-cell counts at one year after transplant derived mostly from new T cells. Several hundred expanded graft clones reportedly gave rise to the alpha-beta T cells present about two months after transplant. The high TCRbeta diversity at day 60 in some patients came from surviving recipient T cells and thymic progenitors.

The specimen comprised PBMCs, sampled before TCRalphabeta/CD19-depleted stem cell transplant. The receptor's source is a boy aged 2 to 10 with acute myeloid leukemia, due to receive a stem cell transplant. This chain links TRBV6-5 with TRBJ1-1, with 8 bases lining up with TRBD1. CDR3 bases: TGTGCCAGCATTTACTCAGGGGGCCGCACTGAAGCTTTCTTT. Protein sequence: CASIYSGGRTEAFF.